One sample yielded the 13 T cell receptor beta chains listed below, sequenced in a study of neoadjuvant anti-PD-1 for oral cavity cancer. Libraries were prepared by immunoSEQ multiplex PCR; TCRdb keeps only in-frame clonotypes and omits some of them. The repertoire consists of 55,000 to 80,000 clones, with around 85% occurring once and the leading ten covering around 2.8%. Indicated time point: after neoadjuvant nivolumab, at surgical resection. Sequenced material: PBMCs, taken after nivolumab (anti-PD-1) treatment. These TCRs come from a person aged 35-79 years with oral cavity squamous cell carcinoma.

This CDR3 reads CASSYGDSYEQYF. DNA for the CDR3: TGTGCCAGCAGTTACGGGGACAGCTACGAGCAGTACTTC. This chain uses TRBV6-6 with TRBJ2-7; 7 bases fit TRBD1. V dropped 2 bases and J dropped 3; count of bases not matched to a gene: 1. Germline V gives CDR1 MNHNY, CDR2 SVGAGI (reference sequence). The CDR3 spans 13 residues.

This clone was recorded once. This sequence joins TRBV19 and TRBJ2-5; D unresolved. The germline gives CDR1 LNHDA, CDR2 SQIVND (reference sequence). The CDR3 is 13 residues long. Trimming stripped 4 bases from V and 1 base from J, with 7 bases between. CDR3 residues: CASSKGSQETQYF. The CDR3 DNA is TGTGCCAGTAGTAAAGGTAGCCAAGAGACCCAGTACTTC.

This clone occurred a few times. V usage is TRBV6-5 and J usage is TRBJ1-6; D gene unclear. This CDR3 has 16 residues. V was trimmed by 0 bases and J by 9 bases, leaving 15 bases between them. Germline CDR1 is MNHEY and CDR2 is SVGAGI. The CDR3 DNA reads as TGTGCCAGCAGTTACTCCCTTCTCGTGGGAAGTTCACCCCTCCACTTT. It is translated as CASSYSLLVGSSPLHF.

The rearrangement uses TRBV11-2 and TRBJ1-6, with 8 bases fitting TRBD1. The CDR3 contains 16 residues. The V gene end was trimmed by 6 bases and the J gene end by 6 bases; junction bases not matched to a gene: 10. Per the germline V gene, CDR1 is SGHAT and CDR2 is FQNNGV. The CDR3 DNA follows: TGTGCCAGCAGGAAGCTTACAGGGGGACGTAATTCACCCCTCCACTTT. Amino acid sequence: CASRKLTGGRNSPLHF.

The rearrangement links TRBV19 to TRBJ1-4; no firm D call. The CDR3 consists of 15 residues. Trimming took 5 bases from V and 0 from J, leaving 10 bases between them. CDR1 is LNHDA, CDR2 SQIVND, per germline (reference sequence). CDR3 nucleotide sequence: TGTGCCAGTAGTCGGACGGTGTCAACTAATGAAAAACTGTTTTTT. Amino acid sequence: CASSRTVSTNEKLFF.

The chain joins TRBV25-1 to TRBJ2-1; 8 positions agree with TRBD1. The V and J ends lost 3 bases and 0 bases, in that order; junction bases with no gene match: 7. This CDR3 has 17 amino acids. Germline V gene data show CDR1 as MGHDK and CDR2 as SYGVNS. CDR3 in DNA: TGTGCCAGCAGTGATAGGACAGGGAGGAGCTCCTACAATGAGCAGTTCTTC. Protein product: CASSDRTGRSSYNEQFF.

The chain employs TRBV27 and TRBJ1-1; D perhaps matches TRBD1 (5 bases). CDR1 and CDR2 from the germline V gene are MNHEY and SMNVEV (reference sequence). This CDR3 region has 12 residues. Trimming cost V 0 bases and J 8 bases, with 7 bases left between them. The CDR3 protein is CASSLSAGEAFF. In DNA form, the CDR3 reads TGTGCCAGCAGTTTATCGGCAGGGGAAGCTTTCTTT.

The chain is built from TRBV14 and TRBJ1-1; D gene ambiguous. This CDR3 spans 12 amino acids. Trimming took 0 bases from V and 7 from J, leaving 6 bases between them. Germline-derived CDR1 and CDR2 are SGHDN and FVKESK. In nucleotides, the CDR3 is TGTGCCAGCAGCCAAGATTACGGTGAAGCTTTCTTT. Its protein is CASSQDYGEAFF.

This chain uses TRBV7-3 with TRBJ2-3; D unclear. V lost 3 bases and J 4 bases, leaving 8 bases between the germline ends. This CDR3 comprises 13 residues. The germline gives CDR1 SGHTA, CDR2 FQGTGA. The chain's CDR3 is CASSLDPPDTQYF. CDR3 DNA sequence: TGTGCCAGCAGCTTGGACCCCCCAGATACGCAGTATTTT.

This clone was observed once. A read error may produce the germline difference seen at one junction end. This chain links TRBV5-8 with TRBJ1-5; D remains ambiguous. The V gene's germline CDR1 is SGHTS and CDR2 YDEGEE. The CDR3 sequence is 14 residues long. CDR3 protein: CASVYGRSNQLQHF. The CDR3 bases are TGTGCCAGCGTCTATGGACGGAGCAATCAGCTCCAGCATTTT.

The V and J genes are TRBV29-1 and TRBJ1-4, with D hard to call. Per the germline V gene, CDR1 is SQVTM and CDR2 is ANQGSEA. Trimming shortened V by 1 base and J by 7 bases, and 19 bases separated the two germline ends. The CDR3 is 16 residues long. CDR3 loop: CSVEAMGAGAGEKLFF. As DNA, the CDR3 is TGCAGCGTTGAAGCCATGGGTGCGGGAGCTGGTGAAAAACTGTTTTTT.

V and J are TRBV6-4 and TRBJ1-1, with 10 bases aligning to TRBD1. Per the germline V gene, CDR1 is MRHNA and CDR2 is SNTAGT. The CDR3 covers 13 residues. J was trimmed by 4 bases and V by 8 bases; bases with no gene match: 4. The DNA for the CDR3 is TGTGCCAGCGGGACAGGGGATAGCACTGAAGCTTTCTTT. It is translated as CASGTGDSTEAFF.

The chain links TRBV6-5 to TRBJ1-1, with 9 bases fitting TRBD1. CDR1 and CDR2 from the germline V gene are MNHEY and SVGAGI. With 6 bases clipped from V and 5 bases from J, the junction kept 1 base outside the gene matches. The CDR3 loop spans 12 amino acids. The CDR3 sequence is CASRGQGTEAFF. In DNA form, the CDR3 reads TGTGCCAGCAGAGGACAGGGGACTGAAGCTTTCTTT.